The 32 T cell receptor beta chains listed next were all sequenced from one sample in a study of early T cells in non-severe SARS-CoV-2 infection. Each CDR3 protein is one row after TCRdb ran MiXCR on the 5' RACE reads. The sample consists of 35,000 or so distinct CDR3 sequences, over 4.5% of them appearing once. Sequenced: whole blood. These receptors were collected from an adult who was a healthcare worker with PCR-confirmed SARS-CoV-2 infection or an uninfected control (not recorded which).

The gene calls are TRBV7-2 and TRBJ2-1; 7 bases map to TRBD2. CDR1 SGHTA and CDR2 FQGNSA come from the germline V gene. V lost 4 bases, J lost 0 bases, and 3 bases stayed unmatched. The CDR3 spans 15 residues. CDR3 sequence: CASSWGGSSYNEQFF. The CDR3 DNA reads TGTGCCAGCAGCTGGGGGGGAAGCTCCTACAATGAGCAGTTCTTC.

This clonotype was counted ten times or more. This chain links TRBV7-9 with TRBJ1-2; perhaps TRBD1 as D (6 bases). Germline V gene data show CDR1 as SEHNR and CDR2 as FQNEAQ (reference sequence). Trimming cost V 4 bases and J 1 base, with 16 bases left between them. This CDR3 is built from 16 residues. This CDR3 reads CASSSEAHRDNYGYTF. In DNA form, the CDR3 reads TGTGCCAGCAGCTCCGAGGCTCACAGGGATAACTATGGCTACACCTTC.

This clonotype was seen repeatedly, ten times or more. The CDR3 spells CASSSLAGANTGELFF. As DNA, the CDR3 is TGCGCCAGCAGCTCCCTAGCGGGGGCGAACACCGGGGAGCTGTTTTTT. The rearrangement joins TRBV5-1 to TRBJ2-2; 10 nucleotides line up with TRBD2. The CDR3 has 16 amino acids. From germline, CDR1 is SGHRS and CDR2 YFSETQ. J gave up 0 bases and V 3 bases, and 2 bases lay outside the gene matches.

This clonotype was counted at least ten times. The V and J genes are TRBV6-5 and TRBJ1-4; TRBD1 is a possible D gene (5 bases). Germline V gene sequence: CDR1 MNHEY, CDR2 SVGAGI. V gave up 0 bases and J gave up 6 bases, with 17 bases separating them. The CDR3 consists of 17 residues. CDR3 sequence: CASSYSRLGRGDEKLFF. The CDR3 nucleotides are TGTGCCAGCAGTTACTCGAGGTTAGGTAGGGGTGATGAAAAACTGTTTTTT.

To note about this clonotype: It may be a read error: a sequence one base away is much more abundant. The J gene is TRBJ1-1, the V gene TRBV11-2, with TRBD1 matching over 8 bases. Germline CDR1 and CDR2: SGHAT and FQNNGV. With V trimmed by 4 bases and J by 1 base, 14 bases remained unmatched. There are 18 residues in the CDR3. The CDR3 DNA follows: TGTGCCAGCAGCTCGCGTTCGCGGACAGGGACGGGGAACACTGAAGCTTTCTTT. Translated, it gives CASSSRSRTGTGNTEAFF.

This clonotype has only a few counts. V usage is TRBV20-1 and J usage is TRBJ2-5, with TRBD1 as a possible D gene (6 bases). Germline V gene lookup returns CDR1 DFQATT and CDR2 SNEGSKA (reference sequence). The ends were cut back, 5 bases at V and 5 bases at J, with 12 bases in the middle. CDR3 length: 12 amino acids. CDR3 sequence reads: CSASRGGETQYF. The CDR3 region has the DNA TGCAGTGCTTCCAGGGGCGGGGAGACCCAGTACTTC.

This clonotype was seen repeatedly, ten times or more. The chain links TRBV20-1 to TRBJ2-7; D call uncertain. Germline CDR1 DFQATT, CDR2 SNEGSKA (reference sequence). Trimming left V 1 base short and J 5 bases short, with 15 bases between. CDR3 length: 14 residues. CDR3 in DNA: TGCAGTGCTAGAGGGGCCACTTCAATCGACGAGCAGTACTTC. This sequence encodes CSARGATSIDEQYF.

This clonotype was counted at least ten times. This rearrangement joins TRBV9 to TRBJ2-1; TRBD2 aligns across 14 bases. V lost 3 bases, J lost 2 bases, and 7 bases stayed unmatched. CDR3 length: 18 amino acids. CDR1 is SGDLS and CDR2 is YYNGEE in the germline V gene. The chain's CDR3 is CASSDGTSGGPAYNEQFF. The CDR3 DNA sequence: TGTGCCAGCAGCGATGGGACTAGCGGGGGACCCGCCTACAATGAGCAGTTCTTC.

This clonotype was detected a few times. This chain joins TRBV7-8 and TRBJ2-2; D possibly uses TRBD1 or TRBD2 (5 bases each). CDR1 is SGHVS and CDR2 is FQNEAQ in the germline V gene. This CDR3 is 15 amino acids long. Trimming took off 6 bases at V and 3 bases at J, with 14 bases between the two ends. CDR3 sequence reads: CASSSPGTYTGELFF. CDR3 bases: TGTGCCAGCAGTAGCCCCGGGACCTACACCGGGGAGCTGTTTTTT.

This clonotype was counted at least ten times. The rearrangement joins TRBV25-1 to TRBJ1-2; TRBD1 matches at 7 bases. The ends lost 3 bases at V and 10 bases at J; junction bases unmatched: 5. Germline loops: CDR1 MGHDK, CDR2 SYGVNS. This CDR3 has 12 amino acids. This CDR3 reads CASSETGNDYTF. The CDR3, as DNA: TGTGCCAGCAGTGAGACAGGGAACGACTACACCTTC.

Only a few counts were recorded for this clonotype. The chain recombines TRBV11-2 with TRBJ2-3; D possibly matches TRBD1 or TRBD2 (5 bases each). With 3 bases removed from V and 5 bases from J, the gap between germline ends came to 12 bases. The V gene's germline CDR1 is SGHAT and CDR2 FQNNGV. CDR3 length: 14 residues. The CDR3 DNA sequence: TGTGCCAGCAGCTTGGTCGATGGGGGAGATACGCAGTATTTT. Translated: CASSLVDGGDTQYF.

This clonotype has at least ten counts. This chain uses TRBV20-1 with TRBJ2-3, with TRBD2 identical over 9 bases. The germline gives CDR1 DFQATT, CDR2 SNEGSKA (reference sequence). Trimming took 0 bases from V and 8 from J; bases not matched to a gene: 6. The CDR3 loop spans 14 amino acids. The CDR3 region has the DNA TGCAGTGCTAGAGAGACTAGCGGTCTCATTACGCAGTATTTT. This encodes CSARETSGLITQYF.

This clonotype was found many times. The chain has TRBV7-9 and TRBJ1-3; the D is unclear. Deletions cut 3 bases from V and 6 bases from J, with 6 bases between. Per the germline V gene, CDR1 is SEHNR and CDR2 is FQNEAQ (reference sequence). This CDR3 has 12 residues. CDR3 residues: CASSFPQNTIYF. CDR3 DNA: TGTGCCAGCAGCTTTCCCCAAAACACCATATATTTT.

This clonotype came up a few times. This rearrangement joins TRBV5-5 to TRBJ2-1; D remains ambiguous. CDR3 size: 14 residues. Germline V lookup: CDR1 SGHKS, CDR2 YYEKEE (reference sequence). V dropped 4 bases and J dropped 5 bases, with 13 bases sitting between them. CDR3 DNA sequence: TGTGCCAGCAGCCCGCATATCGACGACAATGAGCAGTTCTTC. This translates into CASSPHIDDNEQFF.

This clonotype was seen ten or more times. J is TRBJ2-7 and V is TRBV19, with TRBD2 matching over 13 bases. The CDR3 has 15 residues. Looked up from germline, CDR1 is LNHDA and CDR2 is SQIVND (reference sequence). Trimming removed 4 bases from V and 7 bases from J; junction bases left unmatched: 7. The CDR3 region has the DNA TGTGCCAGTAGTACTCGACTAGCGGGGGGCTTGGAGCAGTACTTC. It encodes CASSTRLAGGLEQYF.

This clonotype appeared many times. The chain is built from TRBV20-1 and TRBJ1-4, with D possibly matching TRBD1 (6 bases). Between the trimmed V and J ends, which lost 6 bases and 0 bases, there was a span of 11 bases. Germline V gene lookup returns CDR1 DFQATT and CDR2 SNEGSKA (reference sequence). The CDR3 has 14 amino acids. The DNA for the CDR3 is TGCAGTGCCCTAGGGGGGTCAACTAATGAAAAACTGTTTTTT. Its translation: CSALGGSTNEKLFF.

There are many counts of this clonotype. CDR3 coding DNA: TGTGCCTGGGTTGGGGTAGGCCCTAACTATGGCTACACCTTC. It yields the protein CAWVGVGPNYGYTF. The chain links TRBV30 to TRBJ1-2; D is undetermined. The V gene's germline CDR1 is GTSNPN and CDR2 SVGIG (reference sequence). Trimming shortened V by 5 bases and J by 0 bases, and 13 bases separated the two germline ends. The CDR3 contains 14 residues.

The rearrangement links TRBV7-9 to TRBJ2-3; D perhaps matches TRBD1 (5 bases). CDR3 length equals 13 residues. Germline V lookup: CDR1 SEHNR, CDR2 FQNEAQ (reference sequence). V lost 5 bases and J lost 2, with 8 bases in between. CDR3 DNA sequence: TGTGCCAGCAGCAAGGGGTCCACAGATACGCAGTATTTT. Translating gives CASSKGSTDTQYF.

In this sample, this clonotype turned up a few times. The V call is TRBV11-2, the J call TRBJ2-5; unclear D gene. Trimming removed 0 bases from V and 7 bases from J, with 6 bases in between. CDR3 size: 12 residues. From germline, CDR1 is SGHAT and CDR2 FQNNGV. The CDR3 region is CASSLDRRTQYF. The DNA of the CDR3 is TGTGCCAGCAGCTTAGATAGGAGGACCCAGTACTTC.

CDR3 in amino acids: CASSLEGDTQYF. CDR3 nucleotide sequence: TGCGCCAGCAGCTTGGAGGGAGATACGCAGTATTTT. The rearrangement uses TRBV5-1 and TRBJ2-3, with D uncertain. The germline CDR1 and CDR2 sequences are SGHRS and YFSETQ. CDR3 length: 12 residues. Trimming stripped 0 bases from V and 5 bases from J, with 4 bases between.

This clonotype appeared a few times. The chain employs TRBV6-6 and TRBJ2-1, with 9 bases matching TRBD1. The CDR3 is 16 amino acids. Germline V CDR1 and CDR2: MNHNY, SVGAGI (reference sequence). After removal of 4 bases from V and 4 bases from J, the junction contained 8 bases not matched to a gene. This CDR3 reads CASSSAHGTGYNEQFF. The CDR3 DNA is TGTGCCAGCAGTTCGGCTCACGGGACAGGGTACAATGAGCAGTTCTTC.

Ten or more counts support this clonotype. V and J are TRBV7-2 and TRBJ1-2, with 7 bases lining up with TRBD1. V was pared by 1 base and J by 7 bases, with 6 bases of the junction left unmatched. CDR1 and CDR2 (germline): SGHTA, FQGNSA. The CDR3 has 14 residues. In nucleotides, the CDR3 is TGTGCCAGCAGCTTAGAGTTGGGACAGCCTGGCTACACCTTC. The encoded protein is CASSLELGQPGYTF.

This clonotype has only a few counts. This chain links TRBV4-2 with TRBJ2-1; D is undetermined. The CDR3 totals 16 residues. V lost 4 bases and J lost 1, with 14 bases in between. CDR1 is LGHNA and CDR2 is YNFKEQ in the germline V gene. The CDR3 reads CASSLKIDNSYNEQFF. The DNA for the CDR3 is TGTGCCAGCAGCCTGAAGATAGACAATTCCTACAATGAGCAGTTCTTC.

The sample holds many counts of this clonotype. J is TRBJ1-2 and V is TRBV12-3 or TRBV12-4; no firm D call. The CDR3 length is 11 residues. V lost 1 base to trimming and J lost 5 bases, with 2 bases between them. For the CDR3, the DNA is TGTGCCAGCAGTTTAGAATATGGCTACACCTTC. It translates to CASSLEYGYTF.

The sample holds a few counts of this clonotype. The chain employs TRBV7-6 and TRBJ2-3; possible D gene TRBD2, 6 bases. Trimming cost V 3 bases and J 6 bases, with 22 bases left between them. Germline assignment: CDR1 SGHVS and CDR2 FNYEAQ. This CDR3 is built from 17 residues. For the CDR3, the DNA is TGTGCCAGCAGCTTTGGTAGCGGAGGCGGGCCTGTCGATACGCAGTATTTT. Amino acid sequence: CASSFGSGGGPVDTQYF.

CDR3 protein: CASSSGQGRKNYGYTF. Written as DNA, the CDR3 is TGCGCCAGCAGCTCAGGACAGGGACGTAAAAACTATGGCTACACCTTC. The chain carries TRBV5-1 and TRBJ1-2; TRBD1 matches at 8 bases. The V gene end was trimmed by 3 bases and the J gene end by 2 bases; junction bases not matched to a gene: 9. The germline V gene encodes CDR1 SGHRS and CDR2 YFSETQ. This CDR3 has 16 amino acids.

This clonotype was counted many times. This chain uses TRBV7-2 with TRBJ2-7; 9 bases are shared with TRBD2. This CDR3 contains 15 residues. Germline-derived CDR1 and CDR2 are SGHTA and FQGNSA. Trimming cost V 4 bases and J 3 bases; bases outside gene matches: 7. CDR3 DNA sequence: TGTGCCAGCAGCTCGGTGGGCGGGGGGGTCTACGAGCAGTACTTC. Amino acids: CASSSVGGGVYEQYF.

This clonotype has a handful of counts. The CDR3 DNA sequence: TGTGCCAGCAGCGTAGGTTCGGGGGTAGGGTACTACGAGCAGTACTTC. Protein sequence: CASSVGSGVGYYEQYF. J is TRBJ2-7 and V is TRBV9, with TRBD2 as a possible D gene (6 bases). The CDR3 spans 16 residues. V shed 0 bases and J shed 3 bases, with 16 bases lying between them. Germline lookup yields CDR1 SGDLS and CDR2 YYNGEE.

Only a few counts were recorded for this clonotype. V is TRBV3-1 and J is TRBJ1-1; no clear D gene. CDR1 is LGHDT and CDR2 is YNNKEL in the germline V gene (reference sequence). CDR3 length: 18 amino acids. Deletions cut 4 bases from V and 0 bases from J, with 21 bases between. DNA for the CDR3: TGTGCCAGCAGCCCAATCGTGGGCGGGTGGCAAGTGAACACTGAAGCTTTCTTT. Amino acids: CASSPIVGGWQVNTEAFF. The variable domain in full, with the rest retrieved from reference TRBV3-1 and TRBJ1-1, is DTAVSQTPKYLVTQMGNDKSIKCEQNLGHDTMYWYKQDSKKFLKIMFSYNNKELIINETVPNRFSPKSPDKAHLNLHINSLELGDSAVYFCASSPIVGGWQVNTEAFFGQGTRLTVV.

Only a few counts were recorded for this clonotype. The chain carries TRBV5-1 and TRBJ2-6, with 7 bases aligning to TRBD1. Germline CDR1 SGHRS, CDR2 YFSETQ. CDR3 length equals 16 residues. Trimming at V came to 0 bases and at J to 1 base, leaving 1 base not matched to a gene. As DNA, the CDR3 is TGCGCCAGCAGCTTGGAGGGACAGTCTGGGGCCAACGTCCTGACTTTC. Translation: CASSLEGQSGANVLTF.

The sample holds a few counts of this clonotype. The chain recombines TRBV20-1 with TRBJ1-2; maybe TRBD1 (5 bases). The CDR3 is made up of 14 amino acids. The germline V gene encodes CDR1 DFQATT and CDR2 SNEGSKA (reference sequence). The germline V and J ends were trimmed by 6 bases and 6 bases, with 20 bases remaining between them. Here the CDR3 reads CSAHNRGREDGYTF. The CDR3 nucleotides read TGCAGTGCCCACAACCGGGGCAGGGAGGATGGCTACACCTTC.

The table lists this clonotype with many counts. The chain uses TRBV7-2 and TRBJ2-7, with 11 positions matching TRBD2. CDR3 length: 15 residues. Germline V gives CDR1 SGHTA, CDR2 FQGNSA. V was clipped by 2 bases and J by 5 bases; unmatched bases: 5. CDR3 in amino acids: CASSLRTSGGHEQYF. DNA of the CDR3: TGTGCCAGCAGCTTACGAACTAGCGGGGGCCACGAGCAGTACTTC.